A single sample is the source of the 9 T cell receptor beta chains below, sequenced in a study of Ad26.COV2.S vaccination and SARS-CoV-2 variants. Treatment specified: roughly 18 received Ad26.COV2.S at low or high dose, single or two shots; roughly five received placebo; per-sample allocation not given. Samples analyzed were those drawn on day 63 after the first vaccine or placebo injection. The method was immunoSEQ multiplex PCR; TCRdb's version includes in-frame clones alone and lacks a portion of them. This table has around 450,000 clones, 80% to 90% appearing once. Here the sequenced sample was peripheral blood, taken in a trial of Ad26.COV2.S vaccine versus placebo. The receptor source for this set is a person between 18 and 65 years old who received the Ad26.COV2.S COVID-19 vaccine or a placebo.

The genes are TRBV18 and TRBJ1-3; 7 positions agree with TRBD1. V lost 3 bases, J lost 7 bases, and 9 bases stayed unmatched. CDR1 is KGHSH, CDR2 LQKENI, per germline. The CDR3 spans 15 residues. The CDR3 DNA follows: TGTGCCAGCTCACCTTACAGGGGCCTAGGGAACACCATATATTTT. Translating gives CASSPYRGLGNTIYF. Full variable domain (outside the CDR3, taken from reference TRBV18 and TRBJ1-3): NAGVMQNPRHLVRRRGQEARLRCSPMKGHSHVYWYRQLPEEGLKFMVYLQKENIIDESGMPKERFSAEFPKEGPSILRIQQVVRGDSAAYFCASSPYRGLGNTIYFGEGSWLTVV.

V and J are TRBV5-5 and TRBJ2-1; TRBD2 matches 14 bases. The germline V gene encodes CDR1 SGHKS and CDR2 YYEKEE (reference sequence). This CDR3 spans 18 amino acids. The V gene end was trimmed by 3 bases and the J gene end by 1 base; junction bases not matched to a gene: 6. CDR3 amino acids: CASSSRLAGGYSYNEQFF. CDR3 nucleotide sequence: TGTGCCAGCAGCTCTAGACTAGCGGGAGGGTATTCCTACAATGAGCAGTTCTTC.

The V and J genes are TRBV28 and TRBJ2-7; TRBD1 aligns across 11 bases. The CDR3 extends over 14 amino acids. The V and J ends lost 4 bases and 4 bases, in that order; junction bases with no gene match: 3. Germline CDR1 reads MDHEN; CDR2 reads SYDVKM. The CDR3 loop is CASSWTGGLYEQYF. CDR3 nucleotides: TGTGCCAGCAGTTGGACAGGGGGCTTGTACGAGCAGTACTTC.

Here the CDR3 DNA reads TGCGCCAGCAGCACGGGGACGCCGCGGGACGAGCAGTACGTC. Amino acids: CASSTGTPRDEQYV. J is TRBJ2-7 and V is TRBV5-1; either TRBD1 or TRBD2 may fit D (5 bases each). The CDR3 is made up of 14 amino acids. The germline V and J ends were trimmed by 4 bases and 5 bases, with 16 bases remaining between them. The germline V gene encodes CDR1 SGHRS and CDR2 YFSETQ.

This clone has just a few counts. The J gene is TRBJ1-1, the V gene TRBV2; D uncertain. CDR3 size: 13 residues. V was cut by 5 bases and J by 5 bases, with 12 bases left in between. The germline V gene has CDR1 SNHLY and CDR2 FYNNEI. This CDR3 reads CASSLGLRTEAFF. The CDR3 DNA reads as TGTGCCAGCAGTCTCGGGTTGAGGACTGAAGCTTTCTTT.

CDR3 bases: TGTGCCAGCAGCCATCCCGCTTTAGGTGGGACAGGGGCTTACAATGAGCAGTTCTTC. Translation: CASSHPALGGTGAYNEQFF. This chain connects TRBV9 to TRBJ2-1, with TRBD1 identical over 10 bases. Per germline, CDR1 SGDLS and CDR2 YYNGEE. V shed 4 bases and J 4 bases; nucleotides not matched to a gene: 17. CDR3 size: 19 residues.

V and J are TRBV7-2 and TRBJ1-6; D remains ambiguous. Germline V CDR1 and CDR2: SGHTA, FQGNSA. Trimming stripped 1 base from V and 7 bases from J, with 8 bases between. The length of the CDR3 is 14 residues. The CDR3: CASSLVQRNSPLHF. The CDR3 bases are TGTGCCAGCAGCTTAGTCCAGAGGAATTCACCCCTCCACTTT.

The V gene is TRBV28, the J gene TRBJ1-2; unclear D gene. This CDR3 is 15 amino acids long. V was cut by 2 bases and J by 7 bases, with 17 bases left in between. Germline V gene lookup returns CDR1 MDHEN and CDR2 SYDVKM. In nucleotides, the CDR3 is TGTGCCAGCAGTTTAGACACCGGGTTGAGTGGTGGCTACACCTTC. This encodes CASSLDTGLSGGYTF.

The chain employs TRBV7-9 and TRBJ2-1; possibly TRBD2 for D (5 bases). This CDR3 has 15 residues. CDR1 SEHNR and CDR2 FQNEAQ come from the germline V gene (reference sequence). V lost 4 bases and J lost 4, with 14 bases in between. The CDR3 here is CASSSLIGGYNEQFF. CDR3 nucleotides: TGTGCCAGCAGCTCACTGATTGGCGGGTACAATGAGCAGTTCTTC.